These 15 T cell receptor beta chains originate from one sample sequenced in a study of T cells after yellow fever vaccination. TCRdb fed the 5' RACE reads into MiXCR, producing one record per CDR3 protein. Of roughly 500,000 distinct CDR3 sequences detected, 15% to 20% appear once; the ten largest clones hold 13% to 15%. This specimen consisted of PBMCs, obtained 15 days after the yellow fever booster vaccination. Every receptor here comes from a man younger than 45 who received the YFV17D yellow fever vaccine.

This clonotype turned up a few times. The chain links TRBV11-2 to TRBJ1-5, with D uncertain. Germline V gives CDR1 SGHAT, CDR2 FQNNGV. V shed 0 bases and J shed 6 bases, with 12 bases lying between them. This CDR3 has 15 residues. The CDR3 spells CASSLDTAEGQPQHF. The CDR3 DNA follows: TGTGCCAGCAGCTTAGATACGGCGGAGGGTCAGCCCCAGCATTTT.

This clonotype was detected a few times. This sequence joins TRBV10-1 and TRBJ2-3; no firm D call. Germline CDR1 reads WNHNN; CDR2 reads SYGVQD (reference sequence). V was cut by 7 bases and J by 0 bases, with 17 bases left in between. The CDR3 runs to 16 residues. CDR3 loop: CASKPVRPTSTDTQYF. CDR3 sequence (DNA): TGCGCCAGCAAACCCGTACGACCCACTAGCACAGATACGCAGTATTTT.

This clonotype was counted between two and nine times. The CDR3 DNA sequence: TGTGCCACCAGTGATTTCGGCGGGAGGGCCGGGGATGAGCAGTTCTTC. This codes for CATSDFGGRAGDEQFF. The chain carries TRBV24-1 and TRBJ2-1; TRBD2 agrees at 9 bases. This CDR3 contains 16 residues. The V and J ends lost 1 base and 8 bases, in that order; junction bases with no gene match: 8. From germline, CDR1 is KGHDR and CDR2 SFDVKD.

The rearrangement uses TRBV12-3 or TRBV12-4 and TRBJ2-7; D remains ambiguous. V lost 2 bases and J lost 4, with 12 bases in between. The CDR3 consists of 14 residues. The CDR3 bases are TGTGCCAGCAGTTTAAAAGCGTCGGAATACGAGCAGTACTTC. This codes for CASSLKASEYEQYF.

This clonotype was counted between two and nine times. The chain has TRBV6-1 and TRBJ2-3; TRBD2 matches 9 bases. Trimming took 5 bases from V and 5 from J; bases not matched to a gene: 8. Germline values: CDR1 MNHNS, CDR2 SASEGT. This CDR3 region has 15 residues. The CDR3 loop reads CASSKRTSVVDTQYF. For the CDR3, the DNA is TGTGCCAGCAGTAAGCGGACTAGCGTAGTAGATACGCAGTATTTT.

The J gene is TRBJ2-3, the V gene TRBV4-3, with D possibly TRBD1 on 5 matching bases. The CDR3 runs to 13 residues. Trimming took 4 bases from V and 6 from J, leaving 11 bases between them. Per the germline V gene, CDR1 is LGHNA and CDR2 is YSLEER. In nucleotides, the CDR3 is TGCGCCAGCAGCCCCAGGGATTCCGATACGCAGTATTTT. Its translation is CASSPRDSDTQYF.

This clonotype was seen more than once but under ten times. CDR3 amino acids: CASSLGDPQWGYTF. CDR3 coding DNA: TGCGCCAGCAGCCTGGGGGACCCCCAATGGGGCTACACCTTC. The rearrangement joins TRBV5-1 to TRBJ1-2, with a possible D match to TRBD1 (5 bases). This CDR3 is built from 14 residues. Trimming removed 4 bases at V and 8 bases at J, with 18 bases between. CDR1 and CDR2 from the germline V gene are SGHRS and YFSETQ. The full variable domain, its missing parts supplied by reference TRBV5-1 and TRBJ1-2, is KAGVTQTPRYLIKTRGQQVTLSCSPISGHRSVSWYQQTPGQGLQFLFEYFSETQRNKGNFPGRFSGRQFSNSRSEMNVSTLELGDSALYLCASSLGDPQWGYTFGSGTRLTVV.

There are a few counts of this clonotype. The V and J genes are TRBV7-2 and TRBJ2-6; 8 nucleotides align to TRBD2. CDR3 length: 17 amino acids. Germline CDR1 reads SGHTA; CDR2 reads FQGNSA. J lost 2 bases, V lost 5 bases, and 8 bases had no gene match. CDR3 region: CASSLRLAKTGANVLTF. The DNA for the CDR3 is TGTGCCAGCAGCCTCCGACTAGCGAAGACTGGGGCCAACGTCCTGACTTTC.

This clonotype has more than one count but fewer than ten. The chain combines TRBV20-1 with TRBJ2-4; D gene ambiguous. The CDR3 consists of 12 residues. V was shortened by 3 bases and J by 6 bases, with 9 bases between the two germline ends. Germline V gene data show CDR1 as DFQATT and CDR2 as SNEGSKA (reference sequence). CDR3 loop: CSASPMGNIQYF. The CDR3 nucleotides read TGCAGTGCTAGCCCCATGGGAAACATTCAGTACTTC.

This rearrangement joins TRBV27 to TRBJ2-7; the match to TRBD1 covers 8 bases. After removal of 3 bases from V and 3 bases from J, the junction contained 4 bases not matched to a gene. CDR1 is MNHEY, CDR2 SMNVEV, per germline (reference sequence). This CDR3 has 14 residues. For the CDR3, the DNA is TGTGCCAGCAGTTTCTCAGGGGGCGTCTACGAGCAGTACTTC. This sequence encodes CASSFSGGVYEQYF.

The chain employs TRBV7-2 and TRBJ1-2; 9 bases fit TRBD1. Germline-derived CDR1 and CDR2 are SGHTA and FQGNSA. The CDR3 is 16 residues long. The trim removed 5 bases at V and 3 bases at J, leaving 10 bases unmatched. CDR3 loop: CASSVDRGVRYYGYTF. DNA for the CDR3: TGTGCCAGCAGCGTGGACAGGGGCGTCCGTTACTATGGCTACACCTTC.

There are a few counts of this clonotype. The V and J genes are TRBV3-1 and TRBJ2-1; D is possibly TRBD2 (5 bases). The CDR3 runs 16 residues. Germline V CDR1 and CDR2: LGHDT, YNNKEL (reference sequence). The V gene lost 1 base and the J gene lost 2 bases, with 12 bases spanning the gap. The CDR3: CASSQASLLAYNEQFF. The CDR3 bases are TGTGCCAGCAGCCAAGCTAGCTTGTTGGCCTACAATGAGCAGTTCTTC.

This clonotype was detected only a few times. V gene TRBV27 combines with J gene TRBJ2-5; maybe TRBD2 (6 bases). V was trimmed by 3 bases and J by 1 base, leaving 9 bases between them. This CDR3 is built from 14 residues. CDR1 and CDR2 from the germline V gene are MNHEY and SMNVEV (reference sequence). CDR3 sequence: CASSLEGPQETQYF. The CDR3 DNA reads as TGTGCCAGCAGTTTGGAGGGGCCCCAAGAGACCCAGTACTTC.

This clonotype was found a few times. The chain employs TRBV18 and TRBJ2-7; 8 bases fit TRBD1. V dropped 2 bases and J dropped 3; count of bases not matched to a gene: 6. Germline values: CDR1 KGHSH, CDR2 LQKENI. The CDR3 has 15 residues. CDR3 residues: CASSPGQGTYYEQYF. CDR3 DNA sequence: TGTGCCAGCTCACCAGGACAGGGAACCTACTACGAGCAGTACTTC.

This chain uses TRBV5-1 with TRBJ2-5, with D perhaps matching TRBD1 (5 bases). V lost 6 bases and J lost 5, with 14 bases in between. Per germline, CDR1 SGHRS and CDR2 YFSETQ. The CDR3 is 13 amino acids. The CDR3, as DNA: TGCGCCAGCAACCAGGGATCTAGGGAGACCCAGTACTTC. It codes for CASNQGSRETQYF.